What follows are 8 T cell receptor beta chains derived from one specimen sequenced in a study of blood T cell repertoires in COVID-19. The data were produced by immunoSEQ multiplex PCR, yet TCRdb's version contains in-frame clones alone and is incomplete. The sample carries 250,000 to 350,000 clones, around 84% recorded once. Material: peripheral blood. The receptors were sampled from a human donor with COVID-19, enrolled during active disease. The donor label of this sample is uncertain.

This clone was detected only a few times. CDR3 bases: TGTGCCAGTAGTCCCCCGGGGAGCTTTAGAGATACGCAGTATTTT. Its translation is CASSPPGSFRDTQYF. The V call is TRBV19, the J call TRBJ2-3; the D gene is possibly TRBD2 (5 bases). Per the germline V gene, CDR1 is LNHDA and CDR2 is SQIVND (reference sequence). The CDR3 is 15 residues long. V dropped 5 bases and J dropped 5 bases, with 17 bases sitting between them. The variable domain in full, with the rest retrieved from reference TRBV19 and TRBJ2-3, is DGGITQSPKYLFRKEGQNVTLSCEQNLNHDAMYWYRQDPGQGLRLIYYSQIVNDFQKGDIAEGYSVSREKKESFPLTVTSAQKNPTAFYLCASSPPGSFRDTQYFGPGTRLTVL.

The chain carries TRBV14 and TRBJ2-3; TRBD2 might be the D (5 bases). The CDR3 totals 13 residues. The V and J ends lost 0 bases and 9 bases respectively, with 10 bases between them. Germline V gives CDR1 SGHDN, CDR2 FVKESK. CDR3 sequence (DNA): TGTGCCAGCAGCCAAGATTGGAGCGGAACGCAGTATTTT. This gives the protein CASSQDWSGTQYF.

This chain's CDR3 is CASSKTSGRMDEQFF. The CDR3, as DNA: TGTGCCAGCAGCAAGACTAGCGGGAGAATGGATGAGCAGTTCTTC. The rearrangement joins TRBV11-2 to TRBJ2-1, with 12 bases fitting TRBD2. This CDR3 has 15 amino acids. J was trimmed by 8 bases and V by 5 bases; bases with no gene match: 7. Germline V CDR1 and CDR2: SGHAT, FQNNGV.

This clone was seen just once. The chain has TRBV5-1 and TRBJ1-3; D is ambiguous. Trimming shortened V by 0 bases and J by 2 bases, and 12 bases separated the two germline ends. The CDR3 spans 16 residues. CDR1 SGHRS and CDR2 YFSETQ come from the germline V gene. The CDR3 sequence: CASSLAGSLAGNTIYF. CDR3 nucleotide sequence: TGCGCCAGCAGCTTGGCCGGTTCTTTGGCTGGAAACACCATATATTTT.

This clone was picked up one time. The J gene is TRBJ2-5, the V gene TRBV11-1; D remains ambiguous. The CDR3 is 12 amino acids. Trimming took off 2 bases at V and 4 bases at J, with 5 bases between the two ends. Germline loops: CDR1 SGHAT, CDR2 FQDESV (reference sequence). This CDR3 reads CASSLLAETQYF. CDR3 coding DNA: TGTGCCAGCAGCTTATTGGCAGAGACCCAGTACTTC. The variable domain in full, completed from reference TRBV11-1 and TRBJ2-5, reads EAEVAQSPRYKITEKSQAVAFWCDPISGHATLYWYRQILGQGPELLVQFQDESVVDDSQLPKDRFSAERLKGVDSTLKIQPAELGDSAMYLCASSLLAETQYFGPGTRLLVL.

The rearrangement uses TRBV28 and TRBJ1-2; a weak D match, TRBD1 (5 bases). The germline V and J ends were trimmed by 8 bases and 2 bases, with 9 bases remaining between them. The CDR3 consists of 12 residues. Germline V CDR1 and CDR2: MDHEN, SYDVKM. This chain's CDR3 is CASGGENYGYTF. Written as DNA, the CDR3 is TGTGCCAGCGGAGGGGAGAACTATGGCTACACCTTC.

This chain links TRBV2 with TRBJ2-2; 9 bases align to TRBD1. There are 17 residues in the CDR3. V was clipped by 2 bases and J by 3 bases; unmatched bases: 7. CDR1 and CDR2 (germline): SNHLY, FYNNEI. This chain's CDR3 is CASSEQGGQGYTGELFF. Written as DNA, the CDR3 is TGTGCCAGCAGTGAACAGGGGGGACAGGGATACACCGGGGAGCTGTTTTTT.

In regard to this clone: Within the sample, other DNA sequences also encode this same CDR3. The chain is built from TRBV10-3 and TRBJ1-4; TRBD1 is a possible D gene (6 bases). Trimming left V 6 bases short and J 0 bases short, with 8 bases between. Germline loops: CDR1 ENHRY, CDR2 SYGVKD. The CDR3 is 14 residues long. The CDR3: CAIRDSATNEKLFF. CDR3 nucleotide sequence: TGTGCCATCAGGGACAGCGCAACTAATGAAAAACTGTTTTTT.